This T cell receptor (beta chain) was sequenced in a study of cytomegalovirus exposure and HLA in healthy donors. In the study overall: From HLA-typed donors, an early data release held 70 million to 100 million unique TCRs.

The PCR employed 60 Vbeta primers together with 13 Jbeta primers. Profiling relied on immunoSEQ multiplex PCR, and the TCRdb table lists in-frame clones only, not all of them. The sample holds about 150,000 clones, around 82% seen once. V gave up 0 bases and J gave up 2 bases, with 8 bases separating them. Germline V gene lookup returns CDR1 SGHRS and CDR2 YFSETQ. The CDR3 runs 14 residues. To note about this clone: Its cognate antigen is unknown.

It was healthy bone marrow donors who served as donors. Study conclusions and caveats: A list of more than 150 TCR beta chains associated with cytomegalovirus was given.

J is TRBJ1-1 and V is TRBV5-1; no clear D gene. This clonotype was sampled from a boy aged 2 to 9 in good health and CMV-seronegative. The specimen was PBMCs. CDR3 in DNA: TGCGCCAGCAGCTTGGAAGTCAGAAACACTGAAGCTTTCTTT. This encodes CASSLEVRNTEAFF.